This T cell receptor beta chain was profiled in a study of blood T cell repertoires in COVID-19. Sequenced by immunoSEQ multiplex PCR; TCRdb stores in-frame clones only, minus some. Altogether around 62,000 clones are present, more than 70% being singletons, with the ten largest covering about 10%. Per the germline V gene, CDR1 is MGHDK and CDR2 is SYGVNS. The CDR3 is 18 amino acids. With 1 base clipped from V and 7 bases from J, the junction kept 15 bases outside the gene matches. Specimen: peripheral blood. The V gene is TRBV25-1, the J gene TRBJ2-7; 11 bases fit TRBD2. This sequence was found in a man aged 50-60 years with active COVID-19. The CDR3 DNA sequence: TGTGCCAGCAGTGAATGGAGATCAGGTAGCGGGGGGGTGGAGGAGCAGTACTTC. Protein sequence: CASSEWRSGSGGVEEQYF.